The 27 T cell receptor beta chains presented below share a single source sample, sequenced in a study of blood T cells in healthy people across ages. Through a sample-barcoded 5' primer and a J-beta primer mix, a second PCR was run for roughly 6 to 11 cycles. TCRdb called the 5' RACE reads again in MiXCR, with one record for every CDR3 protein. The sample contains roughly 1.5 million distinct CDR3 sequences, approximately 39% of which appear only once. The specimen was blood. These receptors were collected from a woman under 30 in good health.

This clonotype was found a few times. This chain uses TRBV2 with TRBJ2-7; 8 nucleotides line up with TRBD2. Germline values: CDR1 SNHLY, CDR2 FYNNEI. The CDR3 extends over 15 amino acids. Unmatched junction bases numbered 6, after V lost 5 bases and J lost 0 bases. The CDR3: CASSPGLGSSYEQYF. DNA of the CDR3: TGTGCCAGCAGTCCGGGACTAGGGAGCTCCTACGAGCAGTACTTC.

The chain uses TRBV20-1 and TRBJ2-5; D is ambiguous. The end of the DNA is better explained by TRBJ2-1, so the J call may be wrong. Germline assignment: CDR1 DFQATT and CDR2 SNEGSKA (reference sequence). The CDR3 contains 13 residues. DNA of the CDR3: TGCAGTGCTCTATGGGCAGTCCAAGAGACCCAGTTCTTC. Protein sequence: CSALWAVQETQFF.

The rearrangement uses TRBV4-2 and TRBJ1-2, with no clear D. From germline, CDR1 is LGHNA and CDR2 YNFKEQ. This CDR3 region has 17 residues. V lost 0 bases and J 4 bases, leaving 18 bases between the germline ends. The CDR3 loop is CASSQDVRQRKAYGYTF. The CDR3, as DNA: TGTGCCAGCAGCCAAGATGTGAGGCAGCGTAAAGCCTATGGCTACACCTTC.

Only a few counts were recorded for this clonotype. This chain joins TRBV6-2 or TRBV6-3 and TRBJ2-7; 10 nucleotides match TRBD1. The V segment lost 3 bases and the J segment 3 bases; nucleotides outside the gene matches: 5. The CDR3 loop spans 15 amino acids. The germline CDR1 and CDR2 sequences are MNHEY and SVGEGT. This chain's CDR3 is CASSYRGQGNYEQYF. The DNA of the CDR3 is TGTGCCAGCAGTTATAGGGGACAGGGGAACTACGAGCAGTACTTC.

In DNA form, the CDR3 reads TGTGCCAGCAGCCTCCGGGCCTTTCGAGATACGCAGTATTTT. This gives the protein CASSLRAFRDTQYF. The rearrangement uses TRBV7-2 and TRBJ2-3; D gene uncertain. CDR1 and CDR2 from the germline V gene are SGHTA and FQGNSA. With 5 bases removed from V and 5 bases from J, the gap between germline ends came to 14 bases. This CDR3 contains 14 residues.

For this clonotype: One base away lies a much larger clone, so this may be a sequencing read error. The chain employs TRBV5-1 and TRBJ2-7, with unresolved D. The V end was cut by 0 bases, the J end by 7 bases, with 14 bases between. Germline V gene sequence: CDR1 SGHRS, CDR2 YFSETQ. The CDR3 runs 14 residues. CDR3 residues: CASSLDPLGTEQYF. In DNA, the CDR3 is TGCGCCAGCAGCTTGGATCCCCTAGGTACTGAGCAGTACTTC.

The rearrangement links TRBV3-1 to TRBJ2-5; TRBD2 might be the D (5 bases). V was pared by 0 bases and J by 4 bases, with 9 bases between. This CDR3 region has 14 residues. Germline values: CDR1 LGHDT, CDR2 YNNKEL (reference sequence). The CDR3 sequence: CASSQDPRVETQYF. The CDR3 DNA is TGTGCCAGCAGCCAAGATCCGAGGGTAGAGACCCAGTACTTC.

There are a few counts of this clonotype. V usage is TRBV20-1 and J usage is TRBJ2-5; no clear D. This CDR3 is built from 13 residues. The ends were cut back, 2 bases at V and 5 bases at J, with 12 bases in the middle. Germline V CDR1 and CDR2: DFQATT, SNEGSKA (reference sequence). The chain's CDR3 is CSARMPSDETQYF. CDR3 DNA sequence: TGCAGTGCTAGAATGCCTAGTGATGAGACCCAGTACTTC.

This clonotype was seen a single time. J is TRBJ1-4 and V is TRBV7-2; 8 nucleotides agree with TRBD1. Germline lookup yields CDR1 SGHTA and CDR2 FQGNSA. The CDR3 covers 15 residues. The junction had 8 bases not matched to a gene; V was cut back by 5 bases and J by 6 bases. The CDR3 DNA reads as TGTGCCAGCAGCCCACCGGGGACAGGCGATGAAAAACTGTTTTTT. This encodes CASSPPGTGDEKLFF.

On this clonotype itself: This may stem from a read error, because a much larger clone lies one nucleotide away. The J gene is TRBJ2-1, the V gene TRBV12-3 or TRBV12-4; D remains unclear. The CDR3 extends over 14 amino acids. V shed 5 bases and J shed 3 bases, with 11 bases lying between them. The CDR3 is CASSLSTCYNEQFF. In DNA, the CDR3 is TGTGCCAGCAGTCTGAGCACGTGCTACAATGAGCAGTTCTTC.

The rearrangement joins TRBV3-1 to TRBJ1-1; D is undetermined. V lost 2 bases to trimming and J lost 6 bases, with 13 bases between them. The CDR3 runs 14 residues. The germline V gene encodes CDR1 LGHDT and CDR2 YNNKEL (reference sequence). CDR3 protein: CASSQSFKVPEAFF. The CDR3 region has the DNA TGTGCCAGCAGCCAATCGTTCAAAGTCCCTGAAGCTTTCTTT.

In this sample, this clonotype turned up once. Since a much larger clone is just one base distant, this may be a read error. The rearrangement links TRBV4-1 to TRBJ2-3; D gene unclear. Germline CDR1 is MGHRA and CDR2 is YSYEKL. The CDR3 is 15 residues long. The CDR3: CASSQELVSTDTRYF. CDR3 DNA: TGCGCCAGCAGCCAAGAATTGGTCAGCACAGATACGCGGTATTTT.

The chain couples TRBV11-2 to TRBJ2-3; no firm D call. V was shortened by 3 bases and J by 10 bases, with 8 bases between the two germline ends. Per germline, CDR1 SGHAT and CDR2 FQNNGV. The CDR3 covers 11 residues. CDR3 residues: CASSFGSSQYF. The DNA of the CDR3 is TGTGCCAGCAGCTTCGGTAGCTCGCAGTATTTT.

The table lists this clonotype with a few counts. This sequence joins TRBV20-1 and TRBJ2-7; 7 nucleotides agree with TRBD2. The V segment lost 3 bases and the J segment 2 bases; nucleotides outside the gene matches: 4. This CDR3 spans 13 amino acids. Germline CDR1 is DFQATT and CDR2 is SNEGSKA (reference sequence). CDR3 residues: CSARASGTYEQYF. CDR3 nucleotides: TGCAGTGCTAGGGCTAGCGGTACCTACGAGCAGTACTTC.

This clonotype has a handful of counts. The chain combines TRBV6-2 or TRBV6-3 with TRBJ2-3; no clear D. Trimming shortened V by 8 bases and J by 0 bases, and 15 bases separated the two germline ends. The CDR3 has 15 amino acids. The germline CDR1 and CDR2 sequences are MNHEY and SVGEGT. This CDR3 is CASQVDRPSTDTQYF. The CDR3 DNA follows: TGTGCCAGCCAAGTAGATCGACCTAGCACAGATACGCAGTATTTT.

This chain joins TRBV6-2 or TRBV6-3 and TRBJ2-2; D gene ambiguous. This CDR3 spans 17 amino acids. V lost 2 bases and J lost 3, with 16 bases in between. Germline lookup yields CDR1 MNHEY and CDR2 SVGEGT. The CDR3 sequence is CASSYLSGLVYTGELFF. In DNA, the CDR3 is TGTGCCAGCAGTTACCTCTCCGGGTTGGTGTACACCGGGGAGCTGTTTTTT.

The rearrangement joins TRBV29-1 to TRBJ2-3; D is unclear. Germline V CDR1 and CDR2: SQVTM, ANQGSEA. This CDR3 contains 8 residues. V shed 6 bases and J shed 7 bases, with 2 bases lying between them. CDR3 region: CSVNTQYF. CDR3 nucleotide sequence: TGCAGCGTAAATACGCAGTATTTT.

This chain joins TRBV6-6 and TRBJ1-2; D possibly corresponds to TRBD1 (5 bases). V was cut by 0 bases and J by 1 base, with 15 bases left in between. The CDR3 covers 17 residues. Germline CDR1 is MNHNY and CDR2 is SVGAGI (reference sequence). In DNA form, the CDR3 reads TGTGCCAGCAGTTACTCGAAAGGTGGGGGGATTAACTATGGCTACACCTTC. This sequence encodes CASSYSKGGGINYGYTF.

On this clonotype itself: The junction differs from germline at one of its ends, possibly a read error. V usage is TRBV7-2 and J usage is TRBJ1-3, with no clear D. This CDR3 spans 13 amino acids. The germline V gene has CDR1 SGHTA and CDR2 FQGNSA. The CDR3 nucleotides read TGTGCCCGCAGCACCAACCCGGGAAACACCATATATTTT. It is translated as CARSTNPGNTIYF.

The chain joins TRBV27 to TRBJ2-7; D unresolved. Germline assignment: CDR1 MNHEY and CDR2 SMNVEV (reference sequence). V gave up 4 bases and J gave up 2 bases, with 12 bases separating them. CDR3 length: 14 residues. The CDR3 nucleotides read TGTGCCAGCAGTTCGACCGATAGCCCCTACGAGCAGTACTTC. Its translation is CASSSTDSPYEQYF.

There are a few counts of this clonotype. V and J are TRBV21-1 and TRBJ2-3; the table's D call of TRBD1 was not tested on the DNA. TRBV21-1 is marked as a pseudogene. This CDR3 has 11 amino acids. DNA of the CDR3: TGTGCCACCCCGGGGAGGGATACGCAGTATTTT. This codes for CATPGRDTQYF.

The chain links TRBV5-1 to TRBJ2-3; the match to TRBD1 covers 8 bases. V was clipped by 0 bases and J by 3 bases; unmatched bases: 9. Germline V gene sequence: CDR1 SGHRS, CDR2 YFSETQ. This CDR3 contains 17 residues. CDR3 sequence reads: CASSLAINRGITDTQYF. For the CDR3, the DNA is TGCGCCAGCAGCTTGGCCATAAACAGGGGGATAACAGATACGCAGTATTTT.

The CDR3 DNA reads as TGCGCCAGCAGCCAAGATTCAGGGTCTGGCTACACCTTC. It specifies CASSQDSGSGYTF. The chain combines TRBV4-3 with TRBJ1-2; D might be TRBD1 (5 bases). Germline V gene sequence: CDR1 LGHNA, CDR2 YSLEER. Between the trimmed V and J ends, which lost 0 bases and 7 bases, there was a span of 9 bases. The CDR3 loop spans 13 amino acids.

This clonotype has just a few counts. CDR3 sequence: CASSQETGGVLYNEQFF. The DNA of the CDR3 is TGCGCCAGCAGCCAAGAAACAGGGGGGGTACTCTACAATGAGCAGTTCTTC. J is TRBJ2-1 and V is TRBV4-3, with D tentatively TRBD1 (8 bases). CDR3 length: 17 amino acids. Germline lookup yields CDR1 LGHNA and CDR2 YSLEER. The V and J ends lost 0 bases and 3 bases respectively, with 15 bases between them.

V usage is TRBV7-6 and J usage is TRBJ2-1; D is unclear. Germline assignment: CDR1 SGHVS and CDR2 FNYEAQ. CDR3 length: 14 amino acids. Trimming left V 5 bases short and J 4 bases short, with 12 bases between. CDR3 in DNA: TGTGCCAGCAGCCCCCAGCCAATATACAATGAGCAGTTCTTC. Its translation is CASSPQPIYNEQFF.

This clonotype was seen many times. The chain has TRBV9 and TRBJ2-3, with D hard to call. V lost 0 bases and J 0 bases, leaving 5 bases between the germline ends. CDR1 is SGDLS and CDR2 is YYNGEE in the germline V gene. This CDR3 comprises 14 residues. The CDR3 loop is CASSVETSTDTQYF. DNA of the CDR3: TGTGCCAGCAGCGTAGAGACGAGCACAGATACGCAGTATTTT.

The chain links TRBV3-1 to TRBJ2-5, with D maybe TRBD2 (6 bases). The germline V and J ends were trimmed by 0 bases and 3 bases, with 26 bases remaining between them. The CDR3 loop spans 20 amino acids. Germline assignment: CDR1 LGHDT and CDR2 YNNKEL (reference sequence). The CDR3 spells CASSQEAAFPGLRPEETQYF. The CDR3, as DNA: TGTGCCAGCAGCCAAGAAGCGGCCTTCCCGGGACTGAGACCCGAAGAGACCCAGTACTTC.